This TCR beta chain was identified during a study of Graves' ophthalmopathy and Graves' hyperthyroidism. Study overall: No ophthalmopathy within 18 months of follow-up signified stable hyperthyroidism.

Germline CDR1 reads DFQATT; CDR2 reads SNEGSKA (reference sequence). Trimming took 0 bases from V and 7 from J, leaving 13 bases between them. The CDR3 contains 15 residues. General observations from the study: Blood was where most expanded thyroid clonotypes above 0.001 frequency also turned up. Researchers report that a 13-signature model separated ophthalmopathy from stable hyperthyroidism, posting about 90% sensitivity and about 80% specificity.

This clonotype was counted ten times or more. Its antigen is still unknown. Amplification from RNA transcripts yielded the TCR beta CDR3 regions. The workflow started with a first-round RT-PCR run with HTBI primers and then moved on to a second-round multiplex PCR. TCRdb re-called the multiplex PCR reads with MiXCR, one entry per CDR3 protein. Of 560,000 or so distinct CDR3 sequences listed, 35% to 40% are singletons. The specimen was peripheral blood or thyroid tissue (not recorded which). The TCR comes from an adult man with Graves' hyperthyroidism. The genes are TRBV20-1 and TRBJ1-6, with D unclear. CDR3 nucleotide sequence: TGCAGTGCTAGAGATCAGAGTAGGGAGAATTCACCCCTCCACTTT. Translation gives CSARDQSRENSPLHF.